The 16 T cell receptor beta chains below all came from one sample that was sequenced in a study of PD-L1 blockade in urothelial cancer. Only in-frame clones appear in the TCRdb table, and some are missing; sequencing was by immunoSEQ multiplex PCR. The table lists 38,000 or so clones, 83% of them singletons. Sequences were derived from PBMCs, sampled around atezolizumab (anti-PD-L1) treatment. The receptors derive from a man in his 60s with urothelial cancer.

In DNA, the CDR3 is TGTGCCAGTACCAACAGGGGCACCAGTCAGCCCCAGCATTTT. Its protein is CASTNRGTSQPQHF. This chain joins TRBV19 and TRBJ1-5; 7 bases line up with TRBD1. CDR3 length: 14 amino acids. Per the germline V gene, CDR1 is LNHDA and CDR2 is SQIVND (reference sequence). V shed 7 bases, J shed 6 bases, and the junction held 9 bases outside the gene matches.

The rearrangement joins TRBV6-6 to TRBJ1-1, with D unclear. The V gene lost 6 bases and the J gene lost 4 bases, with 12 bases spanning the gap. The germline V gene has CDR1 MNHNY and CDR2 SVGAGI (reference sequence). This CDR3 spans 13 amino acids. The CDR3, as DNA: TGTGCCAGCAGCTCCATTGGAGGCACTGAAGCTTTCTTT. Amino acids: CASSSIGGTEAFF.

The J gene is TRBJ1-1, the V gene TRBV28, with D possibly being TRBD1 (5 bases). Trimming shortened V by 6 bases and J by 6 bases, and 17 bases separated the two germline ends. Germline values: CDR1 MDHEN, CDR2 SYDVKM. The CDR3 is made up of 14 amino acids. The CDR3 region is CASRGGFAAAEAFF. The CDR3 coding sequence is TGTGCCAGCAGGGGGGGATTCGCTGCCGCTGAAGCTTTCTTT.

This rearrangement joins TRBV7-2 to TRBJ1-2; 9 bases line up with TRBD1. Trimming at V came to 5 bases and at J to 8 bases, leaving 3 bases not matched to a gene. This CDR3 has 12 amino acids. Germline V gene sequence: CDR1 SGHTA, CDR2 FQGNSA. The CDR3 DNA is TGTGCCAGCAGCCACGGGACAGGGGGCTACACCTTC. Encoded protein: CASSHGTGGYTF.

The chain recombines TRBV2 with TRBJ2-7; D may be TRBD2 (6 bases). Germline CDR1 SNHLY, CDR2 FYNNEI. The ends were cut back, 6 bases at V and 2 bases at J, with 17 bases in the middle. This CDR3 comprises 15 residues. CDR3 sequence (DNA): TGTGCCAGCAGCCCGGAGGGAGGTTATGCCTACGAGCAGTACTTC. This encodes CASSPEGGYAYEQYF.

The chain links TRBV18 to TRBJ1-2, with 11 nucleotides matching TRBD1. This CDR3 contains 16 residues. Germline lookup yields CDR1 KGHSH and CDR2 LQKENI. Trimming removed 2 bases from V and 4 bases from J; junction bases left unmatched: 6. For the CDR3, the DNA is TGTGCCAGCTCACCAGGACAGGGGGCCGTAGGCTATGGCTACACCTTC. The encoded protein is CASSPGQGAVGYGYTF.

This rearrangement joins TRBV5-1 to TRBJ2-3; 7 positions match TRBD1. The V gene's germline CDR1 is SGHRS and CDR2 YFSETQ. The CDR3 contains 17 residues. The ends lost 4 bases at V and 1 base at J; junction bases unmatched: 12. The CDR3 spells CASSAQPAGTGTDTQYF. Here the CDR3 DNA reads TGCGCCAGCAGCGCACAACCCGCCGGGACAGGCACAGATACGCAGTATTTT.

The gene calls are TRBV2 and TRBJ1-5; TRBD1 matches at 7 bases. V dropped 5 bases and J dropped 7; count of bases not matched to a gene: 5. This CDR3 is built from 13 residues. Germline CDR1 SNHLY, CDR2 FYNNEI. The CDR3 DNA reads as TGTGCCAGCAGTTTTCAGGGGGGCCAGCCCCAGCATTTT. Translating gives CASSFQGGQPQHF.

The chain carries TRBV6-5 and TRBJ1-2, with D uncertain. The CDR3 consists of 13 residues. V was trimmed by 4 bases and J by 4 bases, leaving 10 bases between them. The germline V gene encodes CDR1 MNHEY and CDR2 SVGAGI. CDR3 residues: CASSSQVSYGYTF. Here the CDR3 DNA reads TGTGCCAGCAGTTCGCAAGTGAGCTATGGCTACACCTTC.

This rearrangement joins TRBV28 to TRBJ1-2; 8 bases are shared with TRBD1. The germline CDR1 and CDR2 sequences are MDHEN and SYDVKM. V shed 4 bases, J shed 8 bases, and the junction held 3 bases outside the gene matches. The CDR3 extends over 12 amino acids. CDR3 in amino acids: CASSSTGVGYTF. The DNA of the CDR3 is TGTGCCAGCAGTTCGACAGGGGTCGGCTACACCTTC.

The chain joins TRBV6-5 to TRBJ1-3, with D possibly matching TRBD1 (6 bases). V lost 6 bases to trimming and J lost 4 bases, with 13 bases between them. CDR3 length: 14 amino acids. CDR1 and CDR2 (germline): MNHEY, SVGAGI. The CDR3 region has the DNA TGTGCCAGCAGGGAAACAGGGTCCGGAAACACCATATATTTT. Residues: CASRETGSGNTIYF.

This clone is a singleton in its sample. The chain links TRBV10-1 to TRBJ2-1; 9 nucleotides match TRBD1. The V segment lost 4 bases and the J segment 6 bases; nucleotides outside the gene matches: 7. Germline V gene sequence: CDR1 WNHNN, CDR2 SYGVQD (reference sequence). The CDR3 is 15 residues long. The CDR3 region has the DNA TGCGCCAGCAGTGTCGGGACAGGGCCCACCAATGAGCAGTTCTTC. This translates into CASSVGTGPTNEQFF.

This clone has more than one count but fewer than ten. The chain employs TRBV5-4 and TRBJ2-2, with D uncertain. The CDR3 spans 18 residues. Trimming shortened V by 4 bases and J by 4 bases, and 23 bases separated the two germline ends. CDR1 and CDR2 from the germline V gene are SGHNT and YYREEE (reference sequence). CDR3 sequence (DNA): TGTGCCAGCAGCCCGGTAGGATGGAGTGACGTAGGCACCGGGGAGCTGTTTTTT. The encoded protein is CASSPVGWSDVGTGELFF.

This chain joins TRBV25-1 and TRBJ2-1; 9 nucleotides align to TRBD2. Trimming removed 5 bases from V and 8 bases from J; junction bases left unmatched: 7. Germline V lookup: CDR1 MGHDK, CDR2 SYGVNS. The CDR3 consists of 14 residues. CDR3 DNA: TGTGCCAGCAGTAAAGCGGGACTAGCCCATGAGCAGTTCTTC. It is translated as CASSKAGLAHEQFF.

The chain joins TRBV7-6 to TRBJ2-3; 15 nucleotides match TRBD2. CDR3 length: 16 amino acids. The germline CDR1 and CDR2 sequences are SGHVS and FNYEAQ. Trimming at V came to 5 bases and at J to 4 bases, leaving 4 bases not matched to a gene. In nucleotides, the CDR3 is TGTGCCAGCAGCCGCGGACTAGCGGGAGGGGCAGATACGCAGTATTTT. This codes for CASSRGLAGGADTQYF.

The rearrangement links TRBV19 to TRBJ2-5; 9 positions agree with TRBD2. The germline gives CDR1 LNHDA, CDR2 SQIVND (reference sequence). CDR3 length equals 16 residues. V was pared by 3 bases and J by 3 bases, with 8 bases of the junction left unmatched. The CDR3 here is CASSMSSGGIEETQYF. The CDR3 nucleotides are TGTGCCAGTAGTATGTCCAGCGGGGGGATTGAAGAGACCCAGTACTTC.